Below, one TCR beta chain is given with its context. What it binds is not known. This specimen belongs to a study of CD8 T cells in ankylosing spondylitis. Study conclusions and caveats: Those disease-linked clones were CD8+; they were also relatively rare in peripheral blood. Researchers reportedly found disease-linked clones significantly enriched in matched ankylosing spondylitis synovial fluid. A motif in TCR beta, a set of about 8 highly homologous variants, appeared characteristic of ankylosing spondylitis blood.

A quantitative 5'-RACE method, one with molecular barcodes, was used to make TCR beta libraries. TCRdb passed the 5' RACE reads through MiXCR, listing each CDR3 protein once. Seen here are around 890,000 distinct CDR3 sequences, about 11% observed once, and the top ten hold about 0.49%. The CDR3 spans 13 residues. J lost 10 bases, V lost 0 bases, and 5 bases had no gene match. The germline CDR1 and CDR2 sequences are SGHTA and FQGTGA. The chain carries TRBV7-3 and TRBJ1-1; TRBD1 aligns across 7 bases. The sequenced sample was blood, either unsorted or a sorted T cell fraction (not recorded which). The sequence came from a male donor with ankylosing spondylitis. The CDR3 DNA reads TGTGCCAGCAGCTTAACAGGGACAGCAGGAGCTTTCTTT. It codes for CASSLTGTAGAFF.